Following are 9 T cell receptor beta chains from one sample sequenced in a study of spatial heterogeneity in lung cancer. Time point meaning: sample taken at primary tumor resection. TCRdb reprocessed the 5' RACE reads via MiXCR and lists one record per CDR3 protein. The data hold 20,000 to 25,000 distinct CDR3 sequences, with roughly 7.2% observed a single time. Here the sequenced sample was PBMCs, taken at surgery. These receptors came from a male donor with early-stage non-small cell lung cancer.

This clonotype was seen ten or more times. The chain employs TRBV9 and TRBJ2-7; 7 bases map to TRBD1. Germline V lookup: CDR1 SGDLS, CDR2 YYNGEE. V lost 4 bases to trimming and J lost 3 bases; unmatched junction nucleotides: 10. The CDR3 is 15 residues long. The CDR3 reads CASSPWDSGGYEQYF. Here the CDR3 DNA reads TGTGCCAGCAGCCCCTGGGATTCAGGGGGCTACGAGCAGTACTTC. Full variable domain (rest looked up from reference TRBV9 and TRBJ2-7): DSGVTQTPKHLITATGQRVTLRCSPRSGDLSVYWYQQSLDQGLQFLIQYYNGEERAKGNILERFSAQQFPDLHSELNLSSLELGDSALYFCASSPWDSGGYEQYFGPGTRLTVT.

V is TRBV20-1 and J is TRBJ2-7; D might be TRBD2 (6 bases). The V end lost 1 base, the J end lost 6 bases, and 19 bases lay between the germline ends. Germline CDR1 and CDR2: DFQATT and SNEGSKA (reference sequence). The CDR3 loop spans 15 amino acids. In DNA, the CDR3 is TGCAGTGCTAGAGGCCTCGAGCGGAGGGGAGGCGAGCAGTACTTC. Protein product: CSARGLERRGGEQYF.

This clonotype came up many times. The CDR3 DNA is TGTGCCAGCTCACCAGGGCATTTGTCGGGGCGACGGTACGAGCAGTACTTC. Protein product: CASSPGHLSGRRYEQYF. This chain connects TRBV18 to TRBJ2-7; tentatively, D is TRBD1 or TRBD2 (5 bases each). The V end lost 2 bases, the J end lost 4 bases, and 21 bases lay between the germline ends. The CDR3 length is 17 residues. Germline CDR1 reads KGHSH; CDR2 reads LQKENI.

This clonotype was picked up many times. The chain employs TRBV20-1 and TRBJ2-3, with a possible D match to TRBD2 (5 bases). From germline, CDR1 is DFQATT and CDR2 SNEGSKA (reference sequence). The CDR3 is made up of 15 amino acids. The V end was cut by 1 base, the J end by 0 bases, with 11 bases between. CDR3 protein: CSARVARPSTDTQYF. CDR3 bases: TGCAGTGCTAGAGTAGCGAGACCTAGCACAGATACGCAGTATTTT.

This clonotype was recorded many times. This chain uses TRBV27 with TRBJ2-1, with D unclear. Germline assignment: CDR1 MNHEY and CDR2 SMNVEV (reference sequence). The ends were cut back, 2 bases at V and 4 bases at J, with 12 bases in the middle. CDR3 length: 15 residues. CDR3 DNA: TGTGCCAGCAGTTTACCAAATAGCCTATACAATGAGCAGTTCTTC. Translating gives CASSLPNSLYNEQFF.

There are many counts of this clonotype. The rearrangement joins TRBV20-1 to TRBJ1-3; 8 bases match TRBD1. Germline CDR1 reads DFQATT; CDR2 reads SNEGSKA (reference sequence). Germline trimming cut 5 bases from V and 0 bases from J; bases unmatched to any gene: 3. The CDR3 consists of 14 residues. In DNA, the CDR3 is TGCAGTGCTCCGGACAGGGCCTCTGGAAACACCATATATTTT. This gives the protein CSAPDRASGNTIYF.

The sample holds many counts of this clonotype. The rearrangement joins TRBV6-5 to TRBJ1-3, with D possibly matching TRBD1 (5 bases). Germline V gene lookup returns CDR1 MNHEY and CDR2 SVGAGI. This CDR3 is 16 amino acids long. The V end lost 0 bases, the J end lost 1 base, and 10 bases lay between the germline ends. Here the CDR3 DNA reads TGTGCCAGCAGTTACTCCCCGCCAGGGTCTGGAAACACCATATATTTT. Protein product: CASSYSPPGSGNTIYF.

This clonotype was picked up a small number of times. The chain employs TRBV5-1 and TRBJ2-3; 12 bases match TRBD2. Germline values: CDR1 SGHRS, CDR2 YFSETQ. V was pared by 5 bases and J by 2 bases, with 6 bases of the junction left unmatched. CDR3 size: 16 residues. This CDR3 reads CASRSGLAGITDTQYF. DNA of the CDR3: TGCGCCAGCAGATCAGGACTAGCGGGAATCACAGATACGCAGTATTTT.

This clonotype was counted between two and nine times. The rearrangement links TRBV18 to TRBJ2-7; possibly TRBD1 or TRBD2 for D (5 bases each). Trimming shortened V by 3 bases and J by 2 bases, and 11 bases separated the two germline ends. Germline lookup yields CDR1 KGHSH and CDR2 LQKENI. The CDR3 has 14 residues. CDR3 DNA sequence: TGTGCCAGCTCACCGACAGCGGAGACCTACGAGCAGTACTTC. Protein: CASSPTAETYEQYF.